The 10 T cell receptor beta chains presented below share a single source sample, sequenced in a study of T cell repertoires in cytomegalovirus infection (dated by TCRdb to between 2018 and 2021). The instrument given in TCRdb is Illumina HiSeq 1500. TCRdb ran its own pipeline on the public reads, namely fastp trimming at Q25 and MiXCR clone calling, and kept in-frame beta chains. Each CDR3 protein gets just one entry, which takes the most common genes and DNA from the rows behind it. Across this sample there are 150,000 or so distinct CDR3 sequences, with approximately 5.9% seen only once. The ten most abundant clones make up approximately 19% of the sample. Sequencing was carried out using PBMCs. These receptor sequences come from a human donor in good health (CMV status not recorded). Some clones in this sample may be carry-over from other donors' samples.

This clonotype showed up many times. The chain recombines TRBV12-3 or TRBV12-4 with TRBJ2-1; D is possibly TRBD1 (6 bases). Deletions cut 3 bases from V and 5 bases from J, with 11 bases between. The CDR3 sequence is 14 residues long. CDR3 amino acids: CASSLDSLHNEQFF. For the CDR3, the DNA is TGTGCCAGCAGTTTGGACAGTCTTCACAATGAGCAGTTCTTC.

This clonotype was recorded at least ten times. The V and J genes are TRBV7-9 and TRBJ1-1; D perhaps matches TRBD1 (5 bases). Germline V gives CDR1 SEHNR, CDR2 FQNEAQ (reference sequence). The ends were cut back, 5 bases at V and 0 bases at J, with 19 bases in the middle. The CDR3 has 17 amino acids. CDR3 sequence reads: CASSTRTTRGMNTEAFF. CDR3 nucleotides: TGTGCCAGCAGCACACGGACCACGCGGGGGATGAACACTGAAGCTTTCTTT.

This clonotype was recorded at least ten times. The CDR3: CSVEDRTGRHTGELFF. The DNA of the CDR3 is TGCAGCGTTGAAGATCGGACAGGGAGACACACCGGGGAGCTGTTTTTT. The chain is built from TRBV29-1 and TRBJ2-2, with 8 nucleotides matching TRBD1. The CDR3 spans 16 residues. V lost 0 bases to trimming and J lost 3 bases; unmatched junction nucleotides: 6. The V gene's germline CDR1 is SQVTM and CDR2 ANQGSEA.

This clonotype showed up many times. The chain recombines TRBV2 with TRBJ2-1, with D tentatively TRBD2 (6 bases). Germline V gives CDR1 SNHLY, CDR2 FYNNEI. The CDR3 runs 15 residues. The V gene lost 6 bases and the J gene lost 9 bases, with 21 bases spanning the gap. Here the CDR3 reads CASSYRAQPRGEQFF. Written as DNA, the CDR3 is TGTGCCAGCAGCTATCGGGCTCAGCCGCGGGGTGAGCAGTTCTTC. The full variable domain, completed using reference TRBV2 and TRBJ2-1, is EPEVTQTPSHQVTQMGQEVILRCVPISNHLYFYWYRQILGQKVEFLVSFYNNEISEKSEIFDDQFSVERPDGSNFTLKIRSTKLEDSAMYFCASSYRAQPRGEQFFGPGTRLTVL.

This clonotype has more than one count but fewer than ten. V usage is TRBV15 and J usage is TRBJ1-5; TRBD1 agrees at 7 bases. Germline lookup yields CDR1 LNHNV and CDR2 YYDKDF (reference sequence). CDR3 size: 15 residues. V lost 5 bases to trimming and J lost 4 bases; unmatched junction nucleotides: 8. CDR3 nucleotide sequence: TGTGCCACCAGCCCGGGACAGTCTAATAATCAGCCCCAGCATTTT. The encoded protein is CATSPGQSNNQPQHF.

This clonotype appeared a few times. The rearrangement uses TRBV18 and TRBJ2-3; 9 bases agree with TRBD2. CDR1 is KGHSH and CDR2 is LQKENI in the germline V gene. Trimming took 4 bases from V and 2 from J; bases not matched to a gene: 10. This CDR3 is built from 17 residues. The CDR3 region is CASSQRALAGYTDTQYF. CDR3 bases: TGTGCCAGCTCACAACGGGCCCTAGCGGGGTACACAGATACGCAGTATTTT.

This clonotype was counted only a few times. The chain uses TRBV20-1 and TRBJ2-5; TRBD2 matches 11 bases. With 6 bases clipped from V and 5 bases from J, the junction kept 14 bases outside the gene matches. CDR3 length: 16 amino acids. The germline V gene encodes CDR1 DFQATT and CDR2 SNEGSKA (reference sequence). The CDR3 is CSARRRASGGWETQYF. In DNA, the CDR3 is TGCAGTGCACGTCGTAGGGCTAGCGGGGGGTGGGAGACCCAGTACTTC.

Ten or more counts support this clonotype. The chain uses TRBV7-6 and TRBJ2-1, with TRBD2 matching over 16 bases. V was clipped by 5 bases and J by 3 bases; unmatched bases: 16. Germline V CDR1 and CDR2: SGHVS, FNYEAQ. The CDR3 consists of 21 residues. CDR3 nucleotides: TGTGCCAGCAGCCGTCCCGGGACTAGCGGGGGGGCCAGAGGAAACTACAATGAGCAGTTCTTC. Its protein product is CASSRPGTSGGARGNYNEQFF.

This clonotype was counted many times. The chain uses TRBV19 and TRBJ2-5; 9 nucleotides match TRBD1. Germline V gives CDR1 LNHDA, CDR2 SQIVND (reference sequence). This CDR3 has 16 amino acids. V lost 5 bases, J lost 1 base, and 8 bases stayed unmatched. CDR3 residues: CASSAPTGGSQETQYF. The CDR3 DNA sequence: TGTGCCAGTAGTGCCCCGACAGGGGGTAGCCAAGAGACCCAGTACTTC.

This clonotype was detected ten times or more. The chain joins TRBV7-2 to TRBJ1-2; tentative D call: TRBD1 (6 bases). This CDR3 is built from 15 residues. V lost 5 bases and J lost 5, with 18 bases in between. Per germline, CDR1 SGHTA and CDR2 FQGNSA. CDR3 sequence reads: CASSPVGDIPYGYTF. The CDR3 DNA follows: TGTGCCAGCAGCCCTGTCGGGGACATACCTTATGGCTACACCTTC.